This is a list of T cell receptor beta chains from one sample in a study of blood T cell repertoires in COVID-19. Measured with immunoSEQ multiplex PCR; TCRdb has only the in-frame clones, and not every one. The profile shows about 420,000 clones, around nine tenths of them singletons. Source material: peripheral blood. The source is a man aged 18 to 29 with COVID-19, enrolled during active disease. The CDR3 runs from the conserved cysteine through the conserved F or W. The order of the fields is clone size, V gene, J gene, D gene, CDR3 DNA, CDR3 protein. The D gene is left open where the match is weak. Only part of the rows carry a size: once, few, many, or a class if the clone is expanded.

abundance: .
v_gene: TRBV24-1
j_gene: TRBJ2-1
d_gene: .
CDR3nt: TGTGCCACCAGTGACCCCAGACTAAATGAGCAGTTCTTC
CDR3aa: CATSDPRLNEQFF

abundance: .
v_gene: TRBV7-8
j_gene: TRBJ2-2
d_gene: TRBD1
CDR3nt: TGTGCCAGCAGCCCGGGGACAGGGAGCACCGGGGAGCTGTTTTTT
CDR3aa: CASSPGTGSTGELFF

abundance: .
v_gene: TRBV4-2
j_gene: TRBJ2-1
d_gene: TRBD2
CDR3nt: TGTGCCAGCAGCCAAGAAGCGGGGGGCCTCTACAATGAGCAGTTCTTC
CDR3aa: CASSQEAGGLYNEQFF

abundance: .
v_gene: TRBV3-1/TRBV3-2
j_gene: TRBJ1-2
d_gene: TRBD1
CDR3nt: TGTGCCAGCAGCCGGGGACAGGCCTATGGCTACACCTTC
CDR3aa: CASSRGQAYGYTF

abundance: .
v_gene: TRBV25-1
j_gene: TRBJ2-5
d_gene: TRBD1
CDR3nt: TGTGCCAGCAGTGATGGACAGGTGGGAGAGACCCAGTACTTC
CDR3aa: CASSDGQVGETQYF

abundance: .
v_gene: TRBV6-5
j_gene: TRBJ1-2
d_gene: TRBD1
CDR3nt: TGTGCCAGCAGCGAGACGGGACAGGGGGGTGGCTACACCTTC
CDR3aa: CASSETGQGGGYTF

abundance: .
v_gene: TRBV19
j_gene: TRBJ1-2
d_gene: .
CDR3nt: TGTGCCAGTAGGCCAGGGGATTACACCCTTAACTATGGCTACACCTTC
CDR3aa: CASRPGDYTLNYGYTF

abundance: .
v_gene: TRBV12-5
j_gene: TRBJ2-7
d_gene: TRBD2
CDR3nt: TGTGCTAGTAATTATGCGACTAGCGGAAGCTCCTACGAGCAGTACTTC
CDR3aa: CASNYATSGSSYEQYF

abundance: .
v_gene: TRBV10-3
j_gene: TRBJ1-5
d_gene: .
CDR3nt: TGTGCCATCAAGGAGGACCTGAGGCAGCCCCAGCATTTT
CDR3aa: CAIKEDLRQPQHF

abundance: .
v_gene: TRBV4-1
j_gene: TRBJ2-1
d_gene: TRBD1
CDR3nt: TGCGCCAGCAGCCACGGACAGGGGGTAGAGCAGTTCTTC
CDR3aa: CASSHGQGVEQFF

abundance: .
v_gene: TRBV6-5
j_gene: TRBJ2-7
d_gene: TRBD1
CDR3nt: TGTGCCAGCAGTTACCTGCCGGGACAGGACTACGAGCAGTACTTC
CDR3aa: CASSYLPGQDYEQYF

abundance: .
v_gene: TRBV18
j_gene: TRBJ2-2
d_gene: .
CDR3nt: TGTGCCAGCTCATTACGCCGGGACACCAACACCGGGGAGCTGTTTTTT
CDR3aa: CASSLRRDTNTGELFF

abundance: once
v_gene: TRBV7-9
j_gene: TRBJ1-4
d_gene: TRBD1
CDR3nt: TGTGCCAGCAGCTTAGGGGGGACAGGAGAAAAACTGTTTTTT
CDR3aa: CASSLGGTGEKLFF

abundance: .
v_gene: TRBV12-3/TRBV12-4
j_gene: TRBJ2-7
d_gene: .
CDR3nt: TGTGCCAGCAGTTTATACAGGGCCCACGAGCAGTACTTC
CDR3aa: CASSLYRAHEQYF

abundance: .
v_gene: TRBV19
j_gene: TRBJ1-3
d_gene: .
CDR3nt: TGTGCCAGTAGTGCAAGGGGGTTCTCTGGAAACACCATATATTTT
CDR3aa: CASSARGFSGNTIYF

abundance: once
v_gene: TRBV5-6
j_gene: TRBJ2-5
d_gene: .
CDR3nt: TGTGCCAGCAACCAGGGGGGGACCCAGTACTTC
CDR3aa: CASNQGGTQYF

abundance: .
v_gene: TRBV14
j_gene: TRBJ2-2
d_gene: .
CDR3nt: TGTGCCAGCAGCCAACAGGGATACGGGGAGCTGTTTTTT
CDR3aa: CASSQQGYGELFF

abundance: .
v_gene: TRBV7-3
j_gene: TRBJ2-1
d_gene: TRBD2
CDR3nt: TGTGCCAGCAGCTTAGTCGGGAGGGGCGATGAGCAGTTCTTC
CDR3aa: CASSLVGRGDEQFF

abundance: .
v_gene: TRBV28
j_gene: TRBJ1-6
d_gene: TRBD1
CDR3nt: TGTGCCAGCAGTCCCCAGGGGGCAACCAATTCACCCCTCCACTTT
CDR3aa: CASSPQGATNSPLHF

abundance: .
v_gene: TRBV6-1
j_gene: TRBJ1-2
d_gene: TRBD1
CDR3nt: TGTGCCAGCAGTGGCGGGACAGCTGGTAACCTCTATGGCTACACCTTC
CDR3aa: CASSGGTAGNLYGYTF